The 2 T cell receptor beta chains listed next were all sequenced from one sample in a study of T cell responses to AZD1222 COVID-19 vaccine. Produced via immunoSEQ multiplex PCR; TCRdb's table is partial and in-frame only. The sample data list over 130,000 clones. Sequenced input: peripheral blood. The receptors shown here come from an adult in good health.

This chain links TRBV4-2 with TRBJ1-1; D might be TRBD1 (6 bases). V shed 0 bases and J shed 1 base, with 15 bases lying between them. This CDR3 contains 17 residues. CDR1 and CDR2 from the germline V gene are LGHNA and YNFKEQ. The CDR3 region has the DNA TGTGCCAGCAGCCAAGAGGGTTTGGGACACCCGAACACTGAAGCTTTCTTT. Translated, it gives CASSQEGLGHPNTEAFF.

The chain has TRBV6-6 and TRBJ1-2, with D hard to call. Germline CDR1 and CDR2: MNHNY and SVGAGI (reference sequence). This CDR3 is 16 amino acids long. Deletions cut 6 bases from V and 8 bases from J, with 25 bases between. The CDR3 reads CASSSAGLNDGGGYTF. Here the CDR3 DNA reads TGTGCCAGCAGCAGCGCCGGCCTCAACGACGGAGGGGGCTACACCTTC.